These 23 T cell receptor beta chains came from one sample sequenced in a study of OX40 agonist ivuxolimab in advanced cancers. TCRdb keeps only in-frame clones here, not all; method: immunoSEQ multiplex PCR. The sample includes almost 70,000 clones, approximately 93% of them seen just once. The input for sequencing was CD4+ or CD8+ T cells sorted from blood, taken in a trial of the OX40 agonist ivuxolimab. Receptor source: an adult with an advanced solid tumor such as melanoma, head and neck, liver or kidney cancer.

The chain is built from TRBV6-6 and TRBJ1-5; D ambiguous. Trimming stripped 11 bases from V and 0 bases from J, with 14 bases between. CDR3 length: 14 amino acids. Germline lookup yields CDR1 MNHNY and CDR2 SVGAGI (reference sequence). The chain's CDR3 is CAVTSGDSNQPQHF. CDR3 in DNA: TGTGCCGTAACGAGCGGGGATAGCAATCAGCCCCAGCATTTT.

The chain links TRBV6-5 to TRBJ1-3; 7 nucleotides agree with TRBD1. The germline V gene has CDR1 MNHEY and CDR2 SVGAGI. CDR3 size: 14 residues. V shed 6 bases and J 7 bases; nucleotides not matched to a gene: 9. In DNA, the CDR3 is TGTGCCAGCAGCTTCGACAGGGAAGGGAACACCATATATTTT. It specifies CASSFDREGNTIYF.

The chain uses TRBV6-5 and TRBJ2-1, with 13 nucleotides matching TRBD2. V was clipped by 4 bases and J by 1 base; unmatched bases: 1. Per germline, CDR1 MNHEY and CDR2 SVGAGI. The CDR3 sequence is 16 residues long. CDR3 amino acids: CASSLTSGGSYNEQFF. The CDR3 bases are TGTGCCAGCAGTTTGACTAGCGGGGGGTCCTACAATGAGCAGTTCTTC.

This clone was seen a single time. The rearrangement joins TRBV6-5 to TRBJ2-7; tentative D call: TRBD1 (6 bases). This CDR3 has 15 amino acids. Germline values: CDR1 MNHEY, CDR2 SVGAGI. V shed 5 bases and J shed 0 bases, with 14 bases lying between them. The CDR3 nucleotides are TGTGCCAGCAGTCCATCGCAGGGGACCTCCTACGAGCAGTACTTC. This gives the protein CASSPSQGTSYEQYF.

The chain is built from TRBV6-5 and TRBJ1-1; weak D call: TRBD1 (5 bases). The germline gives CDR1 MNHEY, CDR2 SVGAGI. The CDR3 sequence is 12 residues long. The ends were cut back, 6 bases at V and 3 bases at J, with 8 bases in the middle. The CDR3 DNA reads as TGTGCCAGCAGGCTAGGGGACACTGAAGCTTTCTTT. As protein: CASRLGDTEAFF.

This rearrangement joins TRBV14 to TRBJ2-7; D possibly corresponds to TRBD2 (6 bases). Germline lookup yields CDR1 SGHDN and CDR2 FVKESK. The CDR3 is 14 amino acids. Trimming removed 1 base at V and 6 bases at J, with 13 bases between. This chain's CDR3 is CASSQAGWRGEQYF. CDR3 nucleotides: TGTGCCAGCAGCCAAGCGGGATGGCGGGGCGAGCAGTACTTC.

In this sample, this clone turned up a few times. The chain is built from TRBV7-3 and TRBJ2-7; the match to TRBD1 covers 11 bases. V lost 4 bases and J lost 7; bases outside the gene matches: 6. The CDR3 is made up of 14 amino acids. CDR1 is SGHTA, CDR2 FQGTGA, per germline. The CDR3 loop is CASSSGTGGGEQYF. The CDR3 bases are TGTGCCAGCAGCTCCGGGACAGGGGGAGGTGAGCAGTACTTC.

In nucleotides, the CDR3 is TGTGCCAGTAGTTCGGACCAGAGCTCTGGAAACACCATATATTTT. Protein: CASSSDQSSGNTIYF. This sequence joins TRBV19 and TRBJ1-3; the D is unclear. The CDR3 is 15 residues long. CDR1 is LNHDA, CDR2 SQIVND, per germline (reference sequence). The V and J ends lost 5 bases and 0 bases respectively, with 11 bases between them.

The V call is TRBV19, the J call TRBJ2-7; unclear D gene. The CDR3 sequence is 14 residues long. The V gene lost 6 bases and the J gene lost 3 bases, with 15 bases spanning the gap. Germline V lookup: CDR1 LNHDA, CDR2 SQIVND (reference sequence). CDR3 protein: CASSQPGANYEQYF. Written as DNA, the CDR3 is TGTGCCAGTAGCCAGCCAGGAGCAAACTACGAGCAGTACTTC.

This chain connects TRBV19 to TRBJ2-1; D is uncertain. Trimming left V 1 base short and J 5 bases short, with 6 bases between. There are 13 residues in the CDR3. Germline V gene lookup returns CDR1 LNHDA and CDR2 SQIVND (reference sequence). The CDR3 DNA reads as TGTGCCAGTAGTATAGGGAGTAACAATGAGCAGTTCTTC. Protein product: CASSIGSNNEQFF.

The chain has TRBV19 and TRBJ2-7; D uncertain. The ends were cut back, 0 bases at V and 2 bases at J, with 8 bases in the middle. Germline CDR1 reads LNHDA; CDR2 reads SQIVND (reference sequence). The CDR3 runs to 14 residues. CDR3 in DNA: TGTGCCAGTAGTATAGATCATAGCACCTACGAGCAGTACTTC. This translates into CASSIDHSTYEQYF.

The chain joins TRBV5-5 to TRBJ1-3; D remains unclear. Trimming stripped 0 bases from V and 7 bases from J, with 5 bases between. This CDR3 comprises 12 residues. Per germline, CDR1 SGHKS and CDR2 YYEKEE (reference sequence). CDR3 sequence reads: CASSLEGNTIYF. CDR3 DNA sequence: TGTGCCAGCAGCTTGGAAGGGAACACCATATATTTT.

This chain joins TRBV5-1 and TRBJ2-1; 8 bases fit TRBD2. The CDR3 runs 14 residues. Germline V gene data show CDR1 as SGHRS and CDR2 as YFSETQ. V trimming: 4 bases; J trimming: 8 bases; junction bases outside the gene matches: 8. The CDR3 reads CASSPVAGSDEQFF. The CDR3 bases are TGCGCCAGCAGCCCGGTAGCGGGGAGTGATGAGCAGTTCTTC.

This clone was recorded once. The rearrangement joins TRBV6-1 to TRBJ2-7, with a tentative D call TRBD1 (6 bases). The CDR3 runs to 14 residues. The V end lost 4 bases, the J end lost 4 bases, and 14 bases lay between the germline ends. CDR1 MNHNS and CDR2 SASEGT come from the germline V gene. In DNA, the CDR3 is TGTGCCAGCAGTGTACAACAGGGTGTTTACGAGCAGTACTTC. This gives the protein CASSVQQGVYEQYF.

A word on this clone: An end of the junction differs from the germline gene, which may be a read error. This chain uses TRBV7-7 with TRBJ2-1, with 11 bases matching TRBD1. Germline V gene sequence: CDR1 SSHAT, CDR2 FNYEAQ (reference sequence). The CDR3 is 15 residues long. In DNA, the CDR3 is TGTGCTAGCAGTCCGGACAGGGGGCTGCCCAATGAGCAGTTCTTC. Amino acids: CASSPDRGLPNEQFF.

The chain links TRBV7-3 to TRBJ2-2; D tentatively reads TRBD1 or TRBD2 (5 bases each). V gave up 4 bases and J gave up 4 bases, with 13 bases separating them. The CDR3 totals 15 residues. Germline values: CDR1 SGHTA, CDR2 FQGTGA. CDR3: CASSSEPGPTGELFF. The CDR3 coding sequence is TGTGCCAGCAGCTCAGAACCGGGGCCCACCGGGGAGCTGTTTTTT.

V is TRBV6-1 and J is TRBJ2-7; D perhaps matches TRBD2 (6 bases). The CDR3 has 15 residues. The V gene's germline CDR1 is MNHNS and CDR2 SASEGT. Trimming stripped 2 bases from V and 1 base from J, with 12 bases between. The CDR3 protein is CASSELGDLSYEQYF. CDR3 nucleotide sequence: TGTGCCAGCAGTGAATTGGGGGACTTGTCCTACGAGCAGTACTTC.

The CDR3 protein is CASSFVRGPNTEAFF. Here the CDR3 DNA reads TGTGCCAGCAGTTTCGTAAGGGGGCCGAACACTGAAGCTTTCTTT. This sequence joins TRBV28 and TRBJ1-1; the match to TRBD1 covers 7 bases. There are 15 residues in the CDR3. Trimming cost V 3 bases and J 1 base; bases outside gene matches: 5. Germline CDR1 reads MDHEN; CDR2 reads SYDVKM. The full variable domain, completed using reference TRBV28 and TRBJ1-1, is DVKVTQSSRYLVKRTGEKVFLECVQDMDHENMFWYRQDPGLGLRLIYFSYDVKMKEKGDIPEGYSVSREKKERFSLILESASTNQTSMYLCASSFVRGPNTEAFFGQGTRLTVV.

V and J are TRBV7-6 and TRBJ1-1, with 11 positions matching TRBD1. Looked up from germline, CDR1 is SGHVS and CDR2 is FNYEAQ. The CDR3 has 16 amino acids. The J segment lost 6 bases and the V segment lost 3 bases, leaving 9 bases of the junction unmatched. DNA of the CDR3: TGTGCCAGCAGCTTTGCGCGGGACAGGGGGAATCCTGAAGCTTTCTTT. This encodes CASSFARDRGNPEAFF.

The chain employs TRBV6-5 and TRBJ2-3, with 9 positions matching TRBD1. The junction had 5 bases not matched to a gene; V was cut back by 6 bases and J by 1 base. CDR3 size: 15 residues. CDR1 and CDR2 from the germline V gene are MNHEY and SVGAGI. Written as DNA, the CDR3 is TGTGCCAGCAGAAAAACAGGGGGCCGCACAGATACGCAGTATTTT. Translation gives CASRKTGGRTDTQYF.

V is TRBV6-5 and J is TRBJ1-1; 10 bases fit TRBD1. Per germline, CDR1 MNHEY and CDR2 SVGAGI. V trimming: 4 bases; J trimming: 4 bases; junction bases outside the gene matches: 3. The CDR3 has 14 amino acids. The CDR3 here is CASSSGTGATEAFF. The CDR3 nucleotides read TGTGCCAGCAGTTCTGGGACAGGGGCCACTGAAGCTTTCTTT.

This sequence joins TRBV4-1 and TRBJ2-3; D unresolved. This CDR3 spans 12 amino acids. Germline lookup yields CDR1 MGHRA and CDR2 YSYEKL. The V gene lost 5 bases and the J gene lost 14 bases, with 17 bases spanning the gap. The CDR3 protein is CASSGDWKGWYF. The CDR3 region has the DNA TGCGCCAGCAGCGGGGATTGGAAGGGTTGGTATTTT.

This clone was detected once. The chain is built from TRBV25-1 and TRBJ1-1, with D possibly TRBD1 on 6 matching bases. CDR3 length: 13 residues. The germline V and J ends were trimmed by 7 bases and 1 base, with 10 bases remaining between them. Looked up from germline, CDR1 is MGHDK and CDR2 is SYGVNS. The CDR3 DNA reads TGTGCCAGCAAAGGACAGCCGAACACTGAAGCTTTCTTT. Amino acids: CASKGQPNTEAFF.